The text below deals with one T cell receptor (beta chain). The CDR3 loop spans 19 amino acids. V was clipped by 0 bases and J by 2 bases, with 22 bases between them. Germline CDR1 is KGHSH and CDR2 is LQKENI. Clones were read by immunoSEQ multiplex PCR, and TCRdb kept only the in-frame ones, dropping some. The sample has about 140,000 clones, around 89% seen once; the top ten hold 2.5% to 3%. These data originate in a study of T cell responses to AZD1222 COVID-19 vaccine. The specimen was peripheral blood, collected on day 0 of AZD1222 vaccination. This TCR came from an adult in good health. The V call is TRBV18, the J call TRBJ1-2, with D hard to call. DNA of the CDR3: TGTGCCAGCTCACCACCGACGGCGGGCCTCAAGACTAAGAACTATGGCTACACCTTC. Its translation is CASSPPTAGLKTKNYGYTF. Based on the CDR3 plus reference TRBV18 and TRBJ1-2, the full variable domain is NAGVMQNPRHLVRRRGQEARLRCSPMKGHSHVYWYRQLPEEGLKFMVYLQKENIIDESGMPKERFSAEFPKEGPSILRIQQVVRGDSAAYFCASSPPTAGLKTKNYGYTFGSGTRLTVV.